These T cell receptor beta chains were read from a single sample in a study of T-cell reconstitution after alpha-beta-depleted transplantation in children. A single record per CDR3 protein comes from TCRdb applying MiXCR to the PCR reads. Of 200,000 to 250,000 distinct CDR3 sequences in the sample, around 12% are singletons; the top ten hold roughly 2.6%. This sample comprised PBMCs from the stem cell graft donor, obtained from the stem cell graft. All receptors derive from a human donor who donated a stem cell graft to a child with acute lymphoblastic leukemia. CDR3s include the opening cysteine and the closing phenylalanine or tryptophan. D genes are given only for firm matches. Clone size is given for some rows only: seen once, a few or many times, or a class if the clone is expanded.

many,TRBV30,TRBJ1-3,-,TGTGCCTGGGAGAGCAGGTCCACGTCGGCATATTTT,CAWESRSTSAYF
few,TRBV4-2,TRBJ1-6,-,TGTGCCAGCAGCCAAGAGACGGAATATTCACCCCTCCACTTT,CASSQETEYSPLHF
many,TRBV20-1,TRBJ2-7,TRBD2,TGCAGTGCTAGCTCCCTTTCTAGCGGGCCATCCTACGAGCAGTACTTC,CSASSLSSGPSYEQYF
many,TRBV20-1,TRBJ2-5,-,TGCAGTGCTAGAGATATACAAGAGACCCAGTACTTC,CSARDIQETQYF
many,TRBV5-5,TRBJ2-1,TRBD2,TGTGCCAGCAGCTTGGTAGCGGGGGGACTGTACAATGAGCAGTTCTTC,CASSLVAGGLYNEQFF
-,TRBV9,TRBJ2-1,-,TGTGCCAGCAGCGTAGCCTCCAGGGTGGGCCTCAATGAGCAGTTCTTC,CASSVASRVGLNEQFF
many,TRBV6-5,TRBJ2-3,-,TGTGCCAGCACCCTGAGGGGTATCGCAGATACGCAGTATTTT,CASTLRGIADTQYF
many,TRBV6-5,TRBJ2-1,-,TGTGCCAGCAGTTACTACGCTAGCGTCAATGAGCAGTTCTTC,CASSYYASVNEQFF
-,TRBV30,TRBJ2-2,-,TGTGCCTGGAGGATTCCCCACCTACAGTCCGGGGAGCTGTTTTTT,CAWRIPHLQSGELFF
-,TRBV11-2,TRBJ2-4,-,TGTGCCAGCAGCTTGGGGGGTGGCATTCAGTACTTC,CASSLGGGIQYF
many,TRBV7-2,TRBJ2-2,-,TGTGCCAGCAGCTTAATGAAGAACACCGGGGAGCTGTTTTTT,CASSLMKNTGELFF
many,TRBV3-1,TRBJ2-7,-,TGTGCCAGCAGCCCATCATCAACGGTCTACGAGCAGTACTTC,CASSPSSTVYEQYF
-,TRBV4-2,TRBJ1-5,-,TGTGCCAGCAGCCAAGGAGTAGCGGTTAGCAATCAGCCCCAGCATTTT,CASSQGVAVSNQPQHF
many,TRBV6-1,TRBJ2-5,TRBD1,TGTGCCAGCAGCGGGACAGTTCAAGAGACCCAGTACTTC,CASSGTVQETQYF
many,TRBV6-4,TRBJ2-2,-,TGTGCCAGCAGTGAGTTGTCAGAAACCGGGGAGCTGTTTTTT,CASSELSETGELFF
-,TRBV15,TRBJ2-6,-,TGTGCCACCAGCTCCAGCGATGCCGGGGCCAACGTCCTGACTTTC,CATSSSDAGANVLTF
many,TRBV6-5,TRBJ2-7,-,TGTGCCAGCAGTCCCCTCGGCGGCGGCTACGAGCAGTACTTC,CASSPLGGGYEQYF
-,TRBV7-6,TRBJ2-6,TRBD2,TGTGCCAGCAGTCCAGGACTAGCGGTGGGGGGGGCCAACGTCCTGACTTTC,CASSPGLAVGGANVLTF
many,TRBV27,TRBJ2-3,-,TGTGCCAGCAGTCGTGGGGGGTACACAGATACGCAGTATTTT,CASSRGGYTDTQYF
many,TRBV4-3,TRBJ2-7,-,TGCGCCAGCAGCCAAGGACTAATCAGCTCCTACGAGCAGTACTTC,CASSQGLISSYEQYF
many,TRBV20-1,TRBJ2-2,-,TGCAGTGCTAGAGGGTACACCGGGGAGCTGTTTTTT,CSARGYTGELFF
many,TRBV6-2/TRBV6-3,TRBJ2-1,TRBD2,TGTGCCAGCAGCTTTACTAGCGGGGGGAGCTATGAGCAGTTCTTC,CASSFTSGGSYEQFF
few,TRBV28,TRBJ2-5,TRBD2,TGTGCCAGCAGTTTTGAGCTAGCGGGGGTTCAAGAGACCCAGTACTTC,CASSFELAGVQETQYF
-,TRBV19,TRBJ2-7,-,TGTGCCAGTAGTATAGTGGACAGCTCCTACGAGCAGTACTTC,CASSIVDSSYEQYF
many,TRBV28,TRBJ2-5,-,TGTGCCAGCAGTTTGGAAAGTGGATGGCAGCAAGAGACCCAGTACTTC,CASSLESGWQQETQYF
many,TRBV19,TRBJ1-1,-,TGTGCCAGTATGATGAACACTGAAGCTTTCTTT,CASMMNTEAFF
many,TRBV12-3/TRBV12-4,TRBJ1-2,-,TGTGCCAGCAGTCGGGACTTCGGGACGGGCTACACCTTC,CASSRDFGTGYTF
few,TRBV20-1,TRBJ2-1,TRBD2,TGCAGTGCTTTTAGCGGGGGGGCGTATGAGCAGTTCTTC,CSAFSGGAYEQFF
many,TRBV20-1,TRBJ1-1,-,TGCAGTGTCCTAAGAGGGACCCTAAGGGCTTTCTTT,CSVLRGTLRAFF
few,TRBV7-7,TRBJ2-1,-,TGTGCCAGCAGCCCGGACCCGGACAATGAGCAGTTCTTC,CASSPDPDNEQFF
few,TRBV7-7,TRBJ2-5,TRBD1,TGTGCCAGCAGCCCGAGGGACAGGGAGGCGGAGACCCAGTACTTC,CASSPRDREAETQYF
-,TRBV11-2,TRBJ2-2,TRBD2,TGTGCCAGCAGCTTAGACCCCCTGGCGGGAGTTGTCGGGGAGCTGTTTTTT,CASSLDPLAGVVGELFF